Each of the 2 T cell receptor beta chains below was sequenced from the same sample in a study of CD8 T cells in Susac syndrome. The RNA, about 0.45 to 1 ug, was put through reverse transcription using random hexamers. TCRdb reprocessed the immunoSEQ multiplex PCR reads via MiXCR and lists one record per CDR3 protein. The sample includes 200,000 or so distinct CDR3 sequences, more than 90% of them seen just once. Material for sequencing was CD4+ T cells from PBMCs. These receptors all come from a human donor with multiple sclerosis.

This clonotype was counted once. The CDR3, as DNA: TGTGCCAGTAGTCCCCGTCAGTTGGAGACCCAGTACTTC. It yields the protein CASSPRQLETQYF. The chain carries TRBV19 and TRBJ2-5; D not certain. The CDR3 has 13 amino acids. The ends were cut back, 5 bases at V and 5 bases at J, with 12 bases in the middle. Per germline, CDR1 LNHDA and CDR2 SQIVND (reference sequence).

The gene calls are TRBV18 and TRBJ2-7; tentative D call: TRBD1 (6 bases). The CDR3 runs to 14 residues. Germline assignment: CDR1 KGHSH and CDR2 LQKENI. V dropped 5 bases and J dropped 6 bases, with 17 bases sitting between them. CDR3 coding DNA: TGTGCCAGCTCAAACAGGGTCGGAGGAGGCGAGCAGTACTTC. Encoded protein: CASSNRVGGGEQYF.